Here is one T cell receptor (beta chain) with its context. The table came from immunoSEQ multiplex PCR; TCRdb's copy has only in-frame clones and leaves some out. The table has roughly 34,000 clones, under 90% seen once. These data belong to a study of preoperative IRX-2 immunotherapy in early breast cancer. This CDR3 spans 17 amino acids. Germline V gives CDR1 KGHSH, CDR2 LQKENI. Trimming left V 3 bases short and J 5 bases short, with 20 bases between. Regarding treatment: preoperative locoregional IRX-2 cytokine immunotherapy. Patients received preoperative, locoregional IRX-2 cytokine immunotherapy in a phase Ib study.

The chain uses TRBV18 and TRBJ1-3; TRBD1 is a possible D gene (6 bases). This clonotype originated in a human donor with breast cancer. The sequenced sample was tumor tissue, obtained after IRX-2 immunotherapy. The CDR3 nucleotides are TGTGCCAGCTCACCCTCTGGACAGTTTGGCCTCCGAAACACCATATATTTT. The encoded protein is CASSPSGQFGLRNTIYF.